This is a list of T cell receptor beta chains from one sample in a study of cytomegalovirus exposure and HLA in healthy donors. Only in-frame clones appear in the TCRdb table, and some are missing; sequencing was by immunoSEQ multiplex PCR. The table lists roughly 150,000 clones, over 80% of them singletons. Material for sequencing was PBMCs. The receptors derive from a male donor in good health and CMV-seronegative. Both conserved end residues are part of each CDR3. Fields, in order: V gene, clone size, CDR3 length, J gene, D gene, CDR3 protein, CDR3 DNA. A D gene is named only where the DNA matches it firmly. Rows give clone size only sometimes, using once, few, many, or a class for an expanded clone.

V: TRBV5-8
size: .
length: 14
J: TRBJ2-7
D: TRBD1
CDR3: CASSTGQFSYEQYF
DNA: TGTGCCAGCAGCACGGGACAGTTCTCCTACGAGCAGTACTTC

V: TRBV5-4
size: .
length: 13
J: TRBJ2-1
D: TRBD2
CDR3: CASSPAGGNEQFF
DNA: TGTGCCAGCAGCCCTGCGGGGGGGAATGAGCAGTTCTTC

V: TRBV10-3
size: .
length: 13
J: TRBJ2-5
D: .
CDR3: CAISRGAQETQYF
DNA: TGTGCCATCAGTCGGGGGGCCCAAGAGACCCAGTACTTC

V: TRBV4-3
size: .
length: 15
J: TRBJ1-4
D: .
CDR3: CASSHPAGAGEKLFF
DNA: TGCGCCAGCAGCCACCCGGCAGGGGCAGGCGAAAAACTGTTTTTT

V: TRBV5-1
size: .
length: 13
J: TRBJ1-1
D: .
CDR3: CASSLTANTEAFF
DNA: TGCGCCAGCAGCTTGACAGCGAACACTGAAGCTTTCTTT

V: TRBV5-6
size: .
length: 12
J: TRBJ1-2
D: TRBD1
CDR3: CASSRDSYGYTF
DNA: TGTGCCAGCAGCCGGGACAGCTATGGCTACACCTTC

V: TRBV18
size: .
length: 16
J: TRBJ2-5
D: TRBD1
CDR3: CASSSRTGEPQETQYF
DNA: TGTGCCAGCTCATCTAGAACAGGGGAACCCCAAGAGACCCAGTACTTC

V: TRBV19
size: .
length: 17
J: TRBJ1-5
D: TRBD1
CDR3: CASSIVIDRDSNQPQHF
DNA: TGTGCCAGTAGTATAGTTATAGACAGGGATAGCAATCAGCCCCAGCATTTT

V: TRBV30
size: .
length: 14
J: TRBJ1-1
D: TRBD1
CDR3: CAWSVKGASAEAFF
DNA: TGTGCCTGGAGTGTAAAGGGGGCGAGCGCTGAAGCTTTCTTT

V: TRBV7-9
size: .
length: 13
J: TRBJ2-5
D: .
CDR3: CASSFSGQETQYF
DNA: TGTGCCAGCAGCTTTTCCGGGCAAGAGACCCAGTACTTC

V: TRBV7-6
size: .
length: 13
J: TRBJ1-1
D: .
CDR3: CASSSNTNTEAFF
DNA: TGTGCCAGCAGCTCCAACACGAACACTGAAGCTTTCTTT

V: TRBV5-1
size: once
length: 14
J: TRBJ2-5
D: .
CDR3: CASSLTGDQETQYF
DNA: TGCGCCAGCAGCTTAACGGGGGACCAAGAGACCCAGTACTTC

V: TRBV5-1
size: few
length: 17
J: TRBJ1-4
D: TRBD1
CDR3: CASSLAPGGATNEKLFF
DNA: TGCGCCAGCAGCTTGGCGCCAGGGGGCGCAACTAATGAAAAACTGTTTTTT

V: TRBV7-9
size: .
length: 13
J: TRBJ2-7
D: .
CDR3: CASSLALDGEQYF
DNA: TGTGCCAGCAGCTTAGCGCTAGACGGGGAGCAGTACTTC

V: TRBV5-1
size: few
length: 15
J: TRBJ2-3
D: .
CDR3: CASSREGYSTDTQYF
DNA: TGCGCCAGCAGCCGGGAAGGGTACTCCACAGATACGCAGTATTTT

V: TRBV6-5
size: once
length: 13
J: TRBJ1-1
D: .
CDR3: CASSYSAGSEAFF
DNA: TGTGCCAGCAGTTACTCAGCGGGATCTGAAGCTTTCTTT

V: TRBV5-4
size: .
length: 14
J: TRBJ2-3
D: .
CDR3: CASSLVGQSDTQYF
DNA: TGTGCCAGCAGCTTGGTCGGACAGTCAGATACGCAGTATTTT

V: TRBV7-9
size: .
length: 17
J: TRBJ2-7
D: .
CDR3: CASSPPPGTQHSYEQYF
DNA: TGTGCCAGCAGTCCTCCACCCGGGACACAACACTCCTACGAGCAGTACTTC

V: TRBV6-5
size: few
length: 14
J: TRBJ1-2
D: .
CDR3: CASSYSTTGKGYTF
DNA: TGTGCCAGCAGTTACTCGACAACAGGGAAAGGCTACACCTTC

V: TRBV7-9
size: few
length: 17
J: TRBJ2-5
D: .
CDR3: CASSLQEWSGLAETQYF
DNA: TGTGCCAGCAGCTTACAGGAGTGGTCAGGGCTCGCGGAGACCCAGTACTTC

V: TRBV5-1
size: .
length: 16
J: TRBJ2-1
D: TRBD2
CDR3: CASSLGLAGGNNEQFF
DNA: TGCGCCAGCAGCTTGGGACTAGCGGGGGGCAACAATGAGCAGTTCTTC

V: TRBV11-2
size: .
length: 13
J: TRBJ1-1
D: .
CDR3: CASSSHMNTEAFF
DNA: TGTGCCAGCAGCTCTCACATGAACACTGAAGCTTTCTTT

V: TRBV4-2
size: .
length: 16
J: TRBJ1-2
D: .
CDR3: CASSQPAVQGSYGYTF
DNA: TGTGCCAGCAGCCAACCAGCCGTCCAGGGAAGCTATGGCTACACCTTC

V: TRBV5-1
size: .
length: 14
J: TRBJ1-1
D: TRBD1
CDR3: CASSVRQGDTEAFF
DNA: TGCGCCAGCAGCGTAAGACAGGGAGACACTGAAGCTTTCTTT

V: TRBV18
size: .
length: 15
J: TRBJ2-3
D: .
CDR3: CASSPRQGGTDTQYF
DNA: TGTGCCAGCTCACCCCGACAAGGGGGCACAGATACGCAGTATTTT

V: TRBV5-4
size: .
length: 17
J: TRBJ2-3
D: .
CDR3: CASSLALAGPGTDTQYF
DNA: TGTGCCAGCAGCCTTGCTCTGGCGGGGCCGGGCACAGATACGCAGTATTTT

V: TRBV5-1
size: .
length: 16
J: TRBJ2-6
D: TRBD1
CDR3: CASSQGQGSGANVLTF
DNA: TGCGCCAGCAGCCAAGGACAGGGGTCCGGGGCCAACGTCCTGACTTTC

V: TRBV6-6
size: few
length: 16
J: TRBJ2-4
D: .
CDR3: CASSYRTGEDKNIQYF
DNA: TGTGCCAGCAGTTACCGGACTGGAGAAGACAAAAACATTCAGTACTTC

V: TRBV5-1
size: .
length: 14
J: TRBJ2-3
D: .
CDR3: CASSFGAGTDTQYF
DNA: TGCGCCAGCAGCTTTGGAGCGGGCACAGATACGCAGTATTTT

V: TRBV9
size: .
length: 13
J: TRBJ2-7
D: .
CDR3: CASSVNGAYEQYF
DNA: TGTGCCAGCAGCGTTAACGGAGCCTACGAGCAGTACTTC

V: TRBV4-1
size: .
length: 16
J: TRBJ1-2
D: TRBD1
CDR3: CASSQLRDRGTYGYTF
DNA: TGCGCCAGCAGCCAACTACGGGACAGGGGAACCTATGGCTACACCTTC

V: TRBV4-1
size: .
length: 15
J: TRBJ1-6
D: .
CDR3: CASTSEGAHNSPLHF
DNA: TGCGCCAGCACCTCTGAGGGTGCCCATAATTCACCCCTCCACTTT